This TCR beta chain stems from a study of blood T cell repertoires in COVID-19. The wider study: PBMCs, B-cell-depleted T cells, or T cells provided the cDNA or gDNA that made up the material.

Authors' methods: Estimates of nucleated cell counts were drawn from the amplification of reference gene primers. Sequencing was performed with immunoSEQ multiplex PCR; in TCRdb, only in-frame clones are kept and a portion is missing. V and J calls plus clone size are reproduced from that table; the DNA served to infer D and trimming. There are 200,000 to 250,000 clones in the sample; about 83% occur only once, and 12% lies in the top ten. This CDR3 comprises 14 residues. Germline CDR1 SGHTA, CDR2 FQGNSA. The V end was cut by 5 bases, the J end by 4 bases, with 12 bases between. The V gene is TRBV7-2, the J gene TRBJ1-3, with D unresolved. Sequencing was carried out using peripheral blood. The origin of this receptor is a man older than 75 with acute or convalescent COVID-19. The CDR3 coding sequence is TGTGCCAGCAGCCTTAGGGAGATGGGAAACACCATATATTTT. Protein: CASSLREMGNTIYF.